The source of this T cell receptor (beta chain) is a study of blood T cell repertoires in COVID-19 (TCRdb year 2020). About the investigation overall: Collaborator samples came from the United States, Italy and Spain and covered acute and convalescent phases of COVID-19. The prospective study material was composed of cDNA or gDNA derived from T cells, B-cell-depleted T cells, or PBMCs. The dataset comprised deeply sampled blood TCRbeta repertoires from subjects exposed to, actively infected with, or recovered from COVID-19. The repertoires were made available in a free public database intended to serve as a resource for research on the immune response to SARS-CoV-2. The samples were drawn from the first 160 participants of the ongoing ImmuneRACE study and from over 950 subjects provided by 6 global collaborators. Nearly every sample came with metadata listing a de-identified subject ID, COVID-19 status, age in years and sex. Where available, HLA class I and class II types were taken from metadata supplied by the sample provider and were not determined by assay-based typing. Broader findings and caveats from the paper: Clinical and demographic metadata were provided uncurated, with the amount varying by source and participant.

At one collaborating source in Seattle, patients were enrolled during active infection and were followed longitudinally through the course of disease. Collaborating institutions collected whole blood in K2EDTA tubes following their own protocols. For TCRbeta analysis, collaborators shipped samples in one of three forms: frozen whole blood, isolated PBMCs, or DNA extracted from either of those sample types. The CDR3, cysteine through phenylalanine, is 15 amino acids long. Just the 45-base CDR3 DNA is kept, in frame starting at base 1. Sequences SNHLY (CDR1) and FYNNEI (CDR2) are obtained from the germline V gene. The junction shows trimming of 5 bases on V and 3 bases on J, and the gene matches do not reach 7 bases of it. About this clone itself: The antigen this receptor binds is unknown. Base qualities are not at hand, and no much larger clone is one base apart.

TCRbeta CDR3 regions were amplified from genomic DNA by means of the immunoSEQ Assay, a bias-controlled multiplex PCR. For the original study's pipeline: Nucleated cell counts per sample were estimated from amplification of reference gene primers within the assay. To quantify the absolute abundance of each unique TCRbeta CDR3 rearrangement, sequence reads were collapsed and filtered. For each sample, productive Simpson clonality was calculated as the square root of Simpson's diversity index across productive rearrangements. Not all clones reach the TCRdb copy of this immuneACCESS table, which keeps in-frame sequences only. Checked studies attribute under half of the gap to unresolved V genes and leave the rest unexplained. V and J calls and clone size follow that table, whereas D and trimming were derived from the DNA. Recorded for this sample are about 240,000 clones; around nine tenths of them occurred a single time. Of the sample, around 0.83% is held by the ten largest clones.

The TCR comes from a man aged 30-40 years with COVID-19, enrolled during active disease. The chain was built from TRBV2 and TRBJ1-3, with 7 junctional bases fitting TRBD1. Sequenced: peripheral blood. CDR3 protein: CASSPGTADGNTIYF. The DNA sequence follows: TGTGCCAGCAGTCCTGGGACAGCTGATGGAAACACCATATATTTT. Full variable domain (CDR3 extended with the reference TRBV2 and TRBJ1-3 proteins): EPEVTQTPSHQVTQMGQEVILRCVPISNHLYFYWYRQILGQKVEFLVSFYNNEISEKSEIFDDQFSVERPDGSNFTLKIRSTKLEDSAMYFCASSPGTADGNTIYFGEGSWLTVV.